Listed here are 16 T cell receptor beta chains from one sample, sequenced in a study of long-term antiretroviral therapy in people with HIV. They ran version v3.0 of the immunoSEQ assay at survey level. TCRdb's table, derived via immunoSEQ multiplex PCR, lists solely in-frame clones and lacks some. The data contain about 25,000 clones, 79% of them seen just once; the ten biggest clones take up around 10%. The source material was unsorted PBMCs, sampled 2.1 years after starting antiretroviral therapy. The source of these receptors is a young man with HIV.

The chain has TRBV5-1 and TRBJ2-3; TRBD2 aligns across 10 bases. The trim removed 3 bases at V and 2 bases at J, leaving 6 bases unmatched. This CDR3 spans 16 amino acids. CDR1 and CDR2 from the germline V gene are SGHRS and YFSETQ. CDR3 in amino acids: CASSYGTSGVTDTQYF. CDR3 nucleotides: TGCGCCAGCAGCTATGGCACTAGCGGGGTCACAGATACGCAGTATTTT. The whole variable domain, remainder taken from reference TRBV5-1 and TRBJ2-3, is KAGVTQTPRYLIKTRGQQVTLSCSPISGHRSVSWYQQTPGQGLQFLFEYFSETQRNKGNFPGRFSGRQFSNSRSEMNVSTLELGDSALYLCASSYGTSGVTDTQYFGPGTRLTVL.

This clone has more than one count but fewer than ten. The chain couples TRBV19 to TRBJ2-7; 7 bases are shared with TRBD1. Germline values: CDR1 LNHDA, CDR2 SQIVND (reference sequence). Trimming cost V 6 bases and J 5 bases; bases outside gene matches: 7. CDR3 size: 13 residues. This CDR3 is CASSPTGSDEQYF. Here the CDR3 DNA reads TGTGCCAGTAGCCCGACAGGGTCAGACGAGCAGTACTTC. The full variable domain, rest sourced from reference TRBV19 and TRBJ2-7, is DGGITQSPKYLFRKEGQNVTLSCEQNLNHDAMYWYRQDPGQGLRLIYYSQIVNDFQKGDIAEGYSVSREKKESFPLTVTSAQKNPTAFYLCASSPTGSDEQYFGPGTRLTVT.

CDR3 DNA: TGTGCCAGCAGCTTTGAACAGGGGCAGGACAATGAGCAGTTCTTC. Its translation is CASSFEQGQDNEQFF. V is TRBV7-6 and J is TRBJ2-1; 7 nucleotides match TRBD1. The V segment lost 3 bases and the J segment 5 bases; nucleotides outside the gene matches: 7. Germline lookup yields CDR1 SGHVS and CDR2 FNYEAQ. The CDR3 covers 15 residues.

This clone is a singleton in its sample. The chain carries TRBV7-2 and TRBJ1-4; D not certain. Germline V gives CDR1 SGHTA, CDR2 FQGNSA. V lost 3 bases, J lost 10 bases, and 21 bases lay in between. CDR3 length equals 16 residues. The CDR3 is CASSFLVGNPPGKLFF. CDR3 in DNA: TGTGCCAGCAGCTTCTTAGTCGGCAATCCCCCGGGAAAACTGTTTTTT.

The rearrangement joins TRBV12-5 to TRBJ2-3; 10 positions agree with TRBD1. CDR3 length equals 15 residues. Trimming took 1 base from V and 4 from J; bases not matched to a gene: 2. Looked up from germline, CDR1 is LGHNT and CDR2 is FRNRAP. This chain's CDR3 is CASGLGQGAADTQYF. The CDR3 DNA reads as TGTGCTAGTGGTTTGGGACAGGGGGCGGCAGATACGCAGTATTTT.

The chain links TRBV27 to TRBJ2-3; D is uncertain. The CDR3 sequence is 12 residues long. CDR1 MNHEY and CDR2 SMNVEV come from the germline V gene (reference sequence). V gave up 3 bases and J gave up 4 bases, with 5 bases separating them. The CDR3 region is CASSFGADTQYF. Written as DNA, the CDR3 is TGTGCCAGCAGTTTTGGCGCAGATACGCAGTATTTT.

The rearrangement uses TRBV5-1 and TRBJ2-2; possibly TRBD1 or TRBD2 for D (6 bases each). This CDR3 comprises 15 residues. CDR1 is SGHRS, CDR2 YFSETQ, per germline. V lost 0 bases and J lost 3, with 9 bases in between. The CDR3: CASSLAGGHTGELFF. The DNA of the CDR3 is TGCGCCAGCAGCTTGGCCGGGGGCCACACCGGGGAGCTGTTTTTT. The entire variable domain, with the rest obtained from reference TRBV5-1 and TRBJ2-2, is as follows: KAGVTQTPRYLIKTRGQQVTLSCSPISGHRSVSWYQQTPGQGLQFLFEYFSETQRNKGNFPGRFSGRQFSNSRSEMNVSTLELGDSALYLCASSLAGGHTGELFFGEGSRLTVL.

This chain links TRBV11-2 with TRBJ1-4; 9 bases match TRBD1. Losses at the gene ends were 0 bases for V and 5 bases for J; bases not matched to a gene: 7. Germline V gene lookup returns CDR1 SGHAT and CDR2 FQNNGV. The CDR3 runs to 17 residues. Written as DNA, the CDR3 is TGTGCCAGCAGCTTAGACTCAACAGGGGGCAGGAATGAAAAACTGTTTTTT. This gives the protein CASSLDSTGGRNEKLFF.

The CDR3 DNA follows: TGTGCCAGCAGCCCGCCGGGACAGGCATATGGCTACACCTTC. It translates to CASSPPGQAYGYTF. This rearrangement joins TRBV5-6 to TRBJ1-2; 8 bases line up with TRBD1. Trimming cost V 4 bases and J 5 bases; bases outside gene matches: 7. CDR3 length: 14 residues. CDR1 is SGHDT and CDR2 is YYEEEE in the germline V gene.

The V call is TRBV19, the J call TRBJ1-4; 9 bases match TRBD1. CDR1 is LNHDA, CDR2 SQIVND, per germline (reference sequence). This CDR3 spans 15 amino acids. V lost 3 bases and J lost 7; bases outside the gene matches: 6. In nucleotides, the CDR3 is TGTGCCAGTAGTATCCCCACAGGGGGCGTTGAAAAACTGTTTTTT. Residues: CASSIPTGGVEKLFF.

The J gene is TRBJ2-4, the V gene TRBV7-8; TRBD1 agrees at 8 bases. Germline trimming cut 4 bases from V and 2 bases from J; bases unmatched to any gene: 4. This CDR3 has 15 amino acids. Germline V lookup: CDR1 SGHVS, CDR2 FQNEAQ. CDR3 nucleotides: TGTGCCAGCAGCTCATACAGGGGGTCCAAAAACATTCAGTACTTC. Translating gives CASSSYRGSKNIQYF. The full variable domain, rest sourced from reference TRBV7-8 and TRBJ2-4, is GAGVSQSPRYKVAKRGQDVALRCDPISGHVSLFWYQQALGQGPEFLTYFQNEAQLDKSGLPSDRFFAERPEGSVSTLKIQRTQQEDSAVYLCASSSYRGSKNIQYFGAGTRLSVL.

This rearrangement joins TRBV4-1 to TRBJ2-1; tentative D call: TRBD1 (6 bases). Trimming removed 0 bases at V and 0 bases at J, with 15 bases between. The CDR3 has 18 amino acids. Looked up from germline, CDR1 is MGHRA and CDR2 is YSYEKL. As DNA, the CDR3 is TGCGCCAGCAGCCAAGAGACCCCAAGGGGGAGCTCCTACAATGAGCAGTTCTTC. Residues: CASSQETPRGSSYNEQFF.

The J gene is TRBJ2-7, the V gene TRBV5-4; TRBD2 agrees at 11 bases. Per the germline V gene, CDR1 is SGHNT and CDR2 is YYREEE (reference sequence). CDR3 size: 16 residues. The J segment lost 7 bases and the V segment lost 0 bases, leaving 9 bases of the junction unmatched. Here the CDR3 DNA reads TGTGCCAGCAGCTTGGCCTTACTAGCGGGAGATGGAGAGCAGTACTTC. It encodes CASSLALLAGDGEQYF.

The chain employs TRBV5-1 and TRBJ2-1; 11 nucleotides agree with TRBD2. Germline V gene data show CDR1 as SGHRS and CDR2 as YFSETQ. This CDR3 has 16 residues. V trimming: 7 bases; J trimming: 6 bases; junction bases outside the gene matches: 12. CDR3 in amino acids: CASLGTGTSGPNEQFF. CDR3 sequence (DNA): TGCGCCAGCCTTGGAACCGGGACTAGCGGACCCAATGAGCAGTTCTTC.

The table lists this clone with a few counts. The rearrangement links TRBV5-1 to TRBJ1-1; TRBD1 is a possible D gene (5 bases). The CDR3 runs to 15 residues. V dropped 4 bases and J dropped 0 bases, with 13 bases sitting between them. The germline gives CDR1 SGHRS, CDR2 YFSETQ. CDR3 sequence reads: CASSNSGTVNTEAFF. Here the CDR3 DNA reads TGCGCCAGCAGCAACTCCGGGACGGTGAACACTGAAGCTTTCTTT.

This sequence joins TRBV6-6 and TRBJ2-2; the match to TRBD1 covers 9 bases. The CDR3 loop spans 16 amino acids. CDR1 is MNHNY, CDR2 SVGAGI, per germline (reference sequence). V was clipped by 5 bases and J by 3 bases; unmatched bases: 7. CDR3 sequence: CASSPRQGVDTGELFF. The CDR3 region has the DNA TGTGCCAGCAGTCCGCGACAGGGGGTGGACACCGGGGAGCTGTTTTTT.